In this sample, the clone carrying this TCR beta chain turned up many times. Antigen: not known. The source of the sample is a study of neurological immune-mediated disorders. TCRdb reanalysed the 5' RACE reads using MiXCR and keeps one entry per CDR3 protein. The sample shows 30,000 to 45,000 distinct CDR3 sequences, around a tenth of them seen only once. The cells used in sorted libraries, CD4+ or CD8+ T cells, numbered some 1 million. The CDR3 has 14 residues. With 7 bases removed from V and 0 bases from J, the gap between germline ends came to 12 bases. Germline V gene data show CDR1 as SNHLY and CDR2 as FYNNEI. Study-wide results and caveats: Private repertoires in all groups were suggested by the absence of shared CDR3 amino acid sequences among expanded clones across subjects. The most TCR clonal expansion was seen in HTLV-1-associated myelopathy, and the least was seen in multiple sclerosis, which fell below healthy controls.

The TCR originated in a woman between 25 and 40 years old with HTLV-1-associated myelopathy (HAM/TSP). The V gene is TRBV2, the J gene TRBJ2-5; D may be TRBD2 (6 bases). The sequenced sample consisted of CD4+ T cells from blood. CDR3 sequence reads: CASTPLAYQETQYF. CDR3 sequence (DNA): TGTGCCAGCACTCCCCTAGCGTACCAAGAGACCCAGTACTTC.